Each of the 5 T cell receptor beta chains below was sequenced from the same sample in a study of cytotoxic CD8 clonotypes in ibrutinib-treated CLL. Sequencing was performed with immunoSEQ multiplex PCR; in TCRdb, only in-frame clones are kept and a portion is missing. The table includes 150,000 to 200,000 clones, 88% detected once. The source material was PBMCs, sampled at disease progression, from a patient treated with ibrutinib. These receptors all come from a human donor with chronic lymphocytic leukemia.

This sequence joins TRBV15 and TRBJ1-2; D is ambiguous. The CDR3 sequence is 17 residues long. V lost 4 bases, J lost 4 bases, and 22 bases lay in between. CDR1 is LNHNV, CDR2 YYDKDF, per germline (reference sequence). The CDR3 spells CATSKEVRPLSSYGYTF. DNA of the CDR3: TGTGCCACCAGCAAAGAAGTAAGACCCCTCTCTAGCTATGGCTACACCTTC.

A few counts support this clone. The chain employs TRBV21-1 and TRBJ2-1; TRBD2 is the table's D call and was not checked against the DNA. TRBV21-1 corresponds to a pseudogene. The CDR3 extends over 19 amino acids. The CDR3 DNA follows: TGTGCCAGCAGCAAGGGGGAGCTATGCGGGAGGGCCATGGGGAATGAGCAGTTCTTC. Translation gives CASSKGELCGRAMGNEQFF.

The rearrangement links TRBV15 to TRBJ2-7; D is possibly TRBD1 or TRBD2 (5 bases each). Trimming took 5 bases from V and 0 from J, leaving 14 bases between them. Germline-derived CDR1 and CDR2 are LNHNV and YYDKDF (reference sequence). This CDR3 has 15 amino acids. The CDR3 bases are TGTGCCACCAGCGAAGGGACGGTGAGCTCCTACGAGCAGTACTTC. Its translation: CATSEGTVSSYEQYF.

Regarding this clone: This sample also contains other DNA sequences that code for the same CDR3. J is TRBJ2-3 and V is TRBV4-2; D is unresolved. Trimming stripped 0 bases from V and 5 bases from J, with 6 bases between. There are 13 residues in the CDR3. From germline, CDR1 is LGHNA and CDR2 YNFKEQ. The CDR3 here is CASSQEGRDTQYF. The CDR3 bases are TGTGCCAGCAGCCAAGAAGGACGAGATACGCAGTATTTT.

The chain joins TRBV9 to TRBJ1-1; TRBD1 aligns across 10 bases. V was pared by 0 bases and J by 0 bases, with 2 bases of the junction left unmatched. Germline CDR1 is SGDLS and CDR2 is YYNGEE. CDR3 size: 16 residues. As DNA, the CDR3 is TGTGCCAGCAGCGTAGAGGACAGGGGGGTGAACACTGAAGCTTTCTTT. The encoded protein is CASSVEDRGVNTEAFF. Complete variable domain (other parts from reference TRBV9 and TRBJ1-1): DSGVTQTPKHLITATGQRVTLRCSPRSGDLSVYWYQQSLDQGLQFLIQYYNGEERAKGNILERFSAQQFPDLHSELNLSSLELGDSALYFCASSVEDRGVNTEAFFGQGTRLTVV.